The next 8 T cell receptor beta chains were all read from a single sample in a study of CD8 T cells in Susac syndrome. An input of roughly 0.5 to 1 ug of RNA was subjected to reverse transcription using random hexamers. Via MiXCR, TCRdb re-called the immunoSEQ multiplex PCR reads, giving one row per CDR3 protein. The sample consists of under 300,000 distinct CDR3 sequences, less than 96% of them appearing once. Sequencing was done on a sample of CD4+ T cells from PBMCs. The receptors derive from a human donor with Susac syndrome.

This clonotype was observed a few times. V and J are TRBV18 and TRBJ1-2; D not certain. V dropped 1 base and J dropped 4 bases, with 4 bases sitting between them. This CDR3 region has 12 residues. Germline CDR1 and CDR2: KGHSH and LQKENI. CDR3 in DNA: TGTGCCAGCTCACCACACCTCTATGGCTACACCTTC. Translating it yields CASSPHLYGYTF.

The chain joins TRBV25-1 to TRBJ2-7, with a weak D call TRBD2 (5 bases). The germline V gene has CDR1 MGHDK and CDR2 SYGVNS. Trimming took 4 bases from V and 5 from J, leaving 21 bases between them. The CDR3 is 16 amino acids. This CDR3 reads CASSARGAARSNEQYF. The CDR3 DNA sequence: TGTGCCAGCAGTGCTAGAGGAGCGGCTCGAAGTAACGAGCAGTACTTC.

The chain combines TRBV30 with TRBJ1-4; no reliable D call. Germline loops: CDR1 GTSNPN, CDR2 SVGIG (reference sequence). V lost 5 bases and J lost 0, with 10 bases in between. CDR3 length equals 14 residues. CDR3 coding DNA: TGTGCCTGGTCGACTAGTGCAACTAATGAAAAACTGTTTTTT. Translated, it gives CAWSTSATNEKLFF. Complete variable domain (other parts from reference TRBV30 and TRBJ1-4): SQTIHQWPATLVQPVGSPLSLECTVEGTSNPNLYWYRQAAGRGLQLLFYSVGIGQISSEVPQNLSASRPQDRQFILSSKKLLLSDSGFYLCAWSTSATNEKLFFGSGTQLSVL.

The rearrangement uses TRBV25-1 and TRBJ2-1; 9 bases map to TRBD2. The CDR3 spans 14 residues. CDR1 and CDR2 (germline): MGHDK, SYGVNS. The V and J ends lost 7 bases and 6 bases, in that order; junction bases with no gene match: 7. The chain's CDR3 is CASMGGRATNEQFF. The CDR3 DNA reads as TGTGCCAGCATGGGCGGGAGGGCCACCAATGAGCAGTTCTTC.

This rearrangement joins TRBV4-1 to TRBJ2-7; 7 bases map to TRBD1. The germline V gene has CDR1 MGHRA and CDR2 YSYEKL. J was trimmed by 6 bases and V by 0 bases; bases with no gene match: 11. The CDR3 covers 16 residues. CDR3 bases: TGCGCCAGCAGCCAAGAGCCCGGGACAGCCCGAGGCGAGCAGTACTTC. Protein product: CASSQEPGTARGEQYF.

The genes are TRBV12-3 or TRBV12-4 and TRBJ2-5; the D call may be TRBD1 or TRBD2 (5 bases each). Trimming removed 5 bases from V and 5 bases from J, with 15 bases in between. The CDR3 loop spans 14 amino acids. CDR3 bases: TGTGCCAGCAGTCCTTTCGAGGGGCAGGAGACCCAGTACTTC. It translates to CASSPFEGQETQYF.

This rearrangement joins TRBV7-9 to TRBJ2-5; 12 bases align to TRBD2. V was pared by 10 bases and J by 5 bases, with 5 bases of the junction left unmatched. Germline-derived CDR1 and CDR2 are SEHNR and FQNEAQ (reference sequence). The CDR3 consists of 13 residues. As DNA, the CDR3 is TGTGCCACCAGGACTAGCGGGAAGGAGACCCAGTACTTC. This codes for CATRTSGKETQYF.

The CDR3 here is CSAALGTSGTDTQYF. The CDR3 DNA follows: TGCAGTGCCGCCCTAGGGACTAGCGGCACAGATACGCAGTATTTT. The chain joins TRBV20-1 to TRBJ2-3; 10 nucleotides agree with TRBD2. J lost 1 base, V lost 6 bases, and 7 bases had no gene match. The CDR3 contains 15 residues. Germline values: CDR1 DFQATT, CDR2 SNEGSKA (reference sequence).